Sequencing of this TCR beta chain was carried out in a study of cytomegalovirus exposure and HLA in healthy donors. Primers included in the PCR were 60 Vbeta and 13 Jbeta primers. The assay was immunoSEQ multiplex PCR, and TCRdb's table has in-frame clones only and misses some. The sample shows about 170,000 clones, roughly 80% of them seen only once. Healthy bone marrow donors formed the donor group. CDR1 MNHNS and CDR2 SASEGT come from the germline V gene. With 6 bases clipped from V and 1 base from J, the junction kept 4 bases outside the gene matches. The CDR3 runs to 15 residues. Sequencing input: PBMCs. This receptor was identified in a man aged 18 to 30 in good health and CMV-seronegative. The V and J genes are TRBV6-1 and TRBJ2-3; the match to TRBD2 covers 10 bases. The CDR3, as DNA: TGTGCCAGCAGCAGAGCGGGGGGGGGCACAGATACGCAGTATTTT. This encodes CASSRAGGGTDTQYF.